One sample yielded the 27 T cell receptor beta chains listed below, sequenced in a study of Ad26.COV2.S vaccination and SARS-CoV-2 variants. Treatment indicated: over 15 received Ad26.COV2.S at low or high dose, single or two shots; several received placebo; per-sample allocation not given. The study sampled participants on day 63 after the first vaccine or placebo injection. This table comes from immunoSEQ multiplex PCR, and its TCRdb copy is limited to in-frame clones, with some not included. Among about 400,000 clones listed, 88% were seen once. The input for sequencing was peripheral blood, taken in a trial of Ad26.COV2.S vaccine versus placebo. These receptors all come from a person between 18 and 65 years old who received the Ad26.COV2.S COVID-19 vaccine or a placebo.

The genes are TRBV19 and TRBJ2-7; D is possibly TRBD1 (6 bases). The CDR3 has 15 residues. Trimming took 3 bases from V and 5 from J, leaving 17 bases between them. Germline CDR1 reads LNHDA; CDR2 reads SQIVND (reference sequence). The CDR3 nucleotides are TGTGCCAGTAGTATTAGGGGGAGCAAAGGGGACGAGCAGTACTTC. This sequence encodes CASSIRGSKGDEQYF.

The rearrangement joins TRBV5-1 to TRBJ2-5, with 10 bases that match TRBD2. The ends lost 8 bases at V and 0 bases at J; junction bases unmatched: 4. CDR3 length: 14 amino acids. Germline assignment: CDR1 SGHRS and CDR2 YFSETQ. CDR3 nucleotide sequence: TGCGCCAGTAGCGGGGGGACCTACCAAGAGACCCAGTACTTC. Its translation is CASSGGTYQETQYF.

This sequence joins TRBV9 and TRBJ2-1; D is perhaps TRBD2 (6 bases). V was trimmed by 4 bases and J by 6 bases, leaving 17 bases between them. Germline CDR1 SGDLS, CDR2 YYNGEE. The CDR3 is 15 amino acids. In nucleotides, the CDR3 is TGTGCCAGCAGCCAGACTAGTACAGGATCCAATGAGCAGTTCTTC. Translation: CASSQTSTGSNEQFF. The variable domain in full, completed from reference TRBV9 and TRBJ2-1, reads DSGVTQTPKHLITATGQRVTLRCSPRSGDLSVYWYQQSLDQGLQFLIQYYNGEERAKGNILERFSAQQFPDLHSELNLSSLELGDSALYFCASSQTSTGSNEQFFGPGTRLTVL.

V gene TRBV27 combines with J gene TRBJ2-3, with D perhaps TRBD2 (5 bases). The CDR3 contains 16 residues. With 2 bases removed from V and 4 bases from J, the gap between germline ends came to 16 bases. The germline V gene encodes CDR1 MNHEY and CDR2 SMNVEV (reference sequence). The CDR3 here is CASSLGPRTYPDTQYF. The CDR3 bases are TGTGCCAGCAGTTTAGGTCCGAGGACTTATCCAGATACGCAGTATTTT.

V is TRBV7-9 and J is TRBJ1-1; D unclear. The CDR3 runs 15 residues. Germline-derived CDR1 and CDR2 are SEHNR and FQNEAQ (reference sequence). Trimming took off 2 bases at V and 0 bases at J, with 10 bases between the two ends. CDR3 loop: CASSLSAGVNTEAFF. The DNA for the CDR3 is TGTGCCAGCAGCTTATCGGCCGGGGTGAACACTGAAGCTTTCTTT.

This clone was seen a handful of times. This chain links TRBV27 with TRBJ1-5; 9 bases line up with TRBD1. With 8 bases clipped from V and 8 bases from J, the junction kept 10 bases outside the gene matches. Germline assignment: CDR1 MNHEY and CDR2 SMNVEV (reference sequence). This CDR3 has 14 residues. The CDR3 bases are TGTGCCAGCCGGCCCGGGACAGGGTTGGAGCCCCAGCATTTT. It encodes CASRPGTGLEPQHF.

V gene TRBV24-1 combines with J gene TRBJ2-1; a possible D gene is TRBD2 (5 bases). The germline V and J ends were trimmed by 6 bases and 4 bases, with 12 bases remaining between them. There are 14 residues in the CDR3. The germline V gene encodes CDR1 KGHDR and CDR2 SFDVKD. The CDR3 loop is CATSSGNLYNEQFF. The CDR3, as DNA: TGTGCCACCAGTTCCGGGAACCTATACAATGAGCAGTTCTTC.

This clone has just a few counts. The rearrangement uses TRBV5-4 and TRBJ2-1; no definite D call. The CDR3 sequence is 15 residues long. V was shortened by 0 bases and J by 0 bases, with 7 bases between the two germline ends. CDR1 SGHNT and CDR2 YYREEE come from the germline V gene (reference sequence). In DNA, the CDR3 is TGTGCCAGCAGCTTGGACTGGAGCTCCTACAATGAGCAGTTCTTC. It is translated as CASSLDWSSYNEQFF. Together with reference TRBV5-4 and TRBJ2-1, the CDR3 gives the full variable domain: ETGVTQSPTHLIKTRGQQVTLRCSSQSGHNTVSWYQQALGQGPQFIFQYYREEENGRGNFPPRFSGLQFPNYSSELNVNALELDDSALYLCASSLDWSSYNEQFFGPGTRLTVL.

This chain links TRBV7-9 with TRBJ1-4; D uncertain. The V and J ends lost 5 bases and 0 bases respectively, with 13 bases between them. Germline V gives CDR1 SEHNR, CDR2 FQNEAQ (reference sequence). The CDR3 runs to 16 residues. The DNA of the CDR3 is TGTGCCAGCAGCCAGAGGACTGCTTCAACTAATGAAAAACTGTTTTTT. Encoded protein: CASSQRTASTNEKLFF.

This chain joins TRBV4-2 and TRBJ2-7, with 9 bases fitting TRBD1. Germline assignment: CDR1 LGHNA and CDR2 YNFKEQ. This CDR3 is built from 14 residues. V was clipped by 4 bases and J by 2 bases; unmatched bases: 3. This CDR3 is CASSLTGGTYEQYF. The CDR3 nucleotides are TGTGCCAGCAGCCTGACAGGGGGTACCTACGAGCAGTACTTC.

The chain couples TRBV5-1 to TRBJ1-6; 8 nucleotides agree with TRBD1. This CDR3 region has 15 residues. Germline V CDR1 and CDR2: SGHRS, YFSETQ. Trimming cost V 5 bases and J 8 bases; bases outside gene matches: 9. The CDR3 loop reads CASRQEQGAYSPLHF. The CDR3 nucleotides are TGCGCCAGCAGGCAGGAGCAGGGGGCTTATTCACCCCTCCACTTT. The full variable domain, in which reference TRBV5-1 and TRBJ1-6 provide the parts outside the CDR3, is KAGVTQTPRYLIKTRGQQVTLSCSPISGHRSVSWYQQTPGQGLQFLFEYFSETQRNKGNFPGRFSGRQFSNSRSEMNVSTLELGDSALYLCASRQEQGAYSPLHFGNGTRLTVT.

The rearrangement uses TRBV7-2 and TRBJ2-3, with D possibly TRBD2 on 6 matching bases. The CDR3 spans 15 residues. In germline, CDR1 is SGHTA, CDR2 FQGNSA. V lost 2 bases to trimming and J lost 4 bases, with 13 bases between them. The CDR3 bases are TGTGCCAGCAGCTTACCAAGGAGGGAACCAGATACGCAGTATTTT. This encodes CASSLPRREPDTQYF.

As to this clone: In the same sample, other DNA sequences code for this CDR3. The V and J genes are TRBV5-6 and TRBJ2-7; D unclear. This CDR3 spans 12 amino acids. The germline gives CDR1 SGHDT, CDR2 YYEEEE. V was clipped by 0 bases and J by 3 bases, with 4 bases between them. The CDR3, as DNA: TGTGCCAGCAGCTTGGGGGACTACGAGCAGTACTTC. Protein: CASSLGDYEQYF. The full variable domain, with the rest looked up from reference TRBV5-6 and TRBJ2-7, is DAGVTQSPTHLIKTRGQQVTLRCSPKSGHDTVSWYQQALGQGPQFIFQYYEEEERQRGNFPDRFSGHQFPNYSSELNVNALLLGDSALYLCASSLGDYEQYFGPGTRLTVT.

The rearrangement uses TRBV12-3 or TRBV12-4 and TRBJ1-4, with D possibly matching TRBD1 (5 bases). There are 11 residues in the CDR3. The CDR3 is CAYLSGGKLFF. DNA of the CDR3: TGTGCTTACCTCAGTGGGGGAAAACTGTTTTTT.

Concerning this clone itself: Other DNA sequences in this specimen translate into the identical CDR3. V gene TRBV5-1 combines with J gene TRBJ1-2; possibly TRBD1 for D (5 bases). V was trimmed by 0 bases and J by 5 bases, leaving 8 bases between them. CDR3 length equals 13 residues. Per the germline V gene, CDR1 is SGHRS and CDR2 is YFSETQ. This CDR3 reads CASSLEGAYGYTF. The CDR3 nucleotides are TGCGCCAGCAGCTTGGAAGGGGCTTATGGCTACACCTTC.

The chain joins TRBV5-1 to TRBJ1-1; TRBD1 matches 9 bases. Germline CDR1 SGHRS, CDR2 YFSETQ. The CDR3 runs to 13 residues. The V gene end was trimmed by 0 bases and the J gene end by 7 bases; junction bases not matched to a gene: 1. CDR3 DNA: TGCGCCAGCAGCTTGGGGACAGGGGATGAAGCTTTCTTT. Amino acid sequence: CASSLGTGDEAFF.

This clone was observed a few times. The rearrangement uses TRBV27 and TRBJ1-1; D gene ambiguous. This CDR3 has 13 residues. Germline assignment: CDR1 MNHEY and CDR2 SMNVEV (reference sequence). V dropped 5 bases and J dropped 4 bases, with 11 bases sitting between them. The CDR3 DNA is TGTGCCAGCAGTGTAAACAAGATCACTGAAGCTTTCTTT. Encoded protein: CASSVNKITEAFF.

The chain links TRBV7-9 to TRBJ2-7; no clear D. This CDR3 has 13 residues. Trimming removed 5 bases from V and 0 bases from J, with 8 bases in between. The germline gives CDR1 SEHNR, CDR2 FQNEAQ (reference sequence). CDR3 nucleotide sequence: TGTGCCAGCAGCATTAGTGGCTCCTACGAGCAGTACTTC. Translating gives CASSISGSYEQYF.

The genes are TRBV12-3 or TRBV12-4 and TRBJ1-4, with D possibly being TRBD1 (5 bases). The V end was cut by 4 bases, the J end by 8 bases, with 5 bases between. This CDR3 is built from 11 residues. In DNA, the CDR3 is TGTGCCAGCAGTTGGGGGGAAAAACTGTTTTTT. It encodes CASSWGEKLFF.

CDR3: CASSYSSGAPDEQYF. In nucleotides, the CDR3 is TGTGCCAGCAGTTACTCGAGCGGGGCTCCGGACGAGCAGTACTTC. V and J are TRBV6-6 and TRBJ2-7, with 7 positions matching TRBD2. This CDR3 comprises 15 residues. Germline V gene lookup returns CDR1 MNHNY and CDR2 SVGAGI (reference sequence). The V segment lost 0 bases and the J segment 5 bases; nucleotides outside the gene matches: 7.

In its sample, this clone was seen once. V usage is TRBV7-9 and J usage is TRBJ1-4, with D possibly being TRBD1 (5 bases). Trimming cost V 5 bases and J 5 bases, with 21 bases left between them. The CDR3 consists of 17 residues. Germline V lookup: CDR1 SEHNR, CDR2 FQNEAQ (reference sequence). The CDR3 DNA is TGTGCCAGCAGCCAAATGGGTGGGGGAACATTCAATGAAAAACTGTTTTTT. This sequence encodes CASSQMGGGTFNEKLFF.

CDR3: CASSPGGRGIYQETQYF. The CDR3 coding sequence is TGTGCCAGCAGCCCAGGGGGGCGAGGTATCTACCAAGAGACCCAGTACTTC. The genes are TRBV7-2 and TRBJ2-5; D perhaps matches TRBD1 (7 bases). Trimming removed 5 bases at V and 0 bases at J, with 19 bases between. The CDR3 has 17 residues. CDR1 SGHTA and CDR2 FQGNSA come from the germline V gene.

The V call is TRBV6-1, the J call TRBJ1-1; 9 bases line up with TRBD1. CDR3 length: 18 amino acids. The junction had 12 bases not matched to a gene; V was cut back by 4 bases and J by 0 bases. Germline V gene lookup returns CDR1 MNHNS and CDR2 SASEGT. The CDR3 DNA reads TGTGCCAGCAGTGCCCCTTTCGGACAGGGGATGATGAACACTGAAGCTTTCTTT. Amino acids: CASSAPFGQGMMNTEAFF.

The CDR3 here is CASSRTVGAGANVLTF. The CDR3 bases are TGTGCCAGCAGCCGGACCGTGGGGGCGGGGGCCAACGTCCTGACTTTC. The J gene is TRBJ2-6, the V gene TRBV11-1, with D tentatively TRBD1 (6 bases). The CDR3 has 16 amino acids. Germline loops: CDR1 SGHAT, CDR2 FQDESV (reference sequence). Trimming cost V 5 bases and J 4 bases, with 15 bases left between them.

The rearrangement joins TRBV6-2 or TRBV6-3 to TRBJ1-5, with D possibly matching TRBD1 (6 bases). V was shortened by 2 bases and J by 6 bases, with 11 bases between the two germline ends. The CDR3 runs to 14 residues. Germline V gene sequence: CDR1 MNHEY, CDR2 SVGEGT. The CDR3 DNA reads TGTGCCAGCAGTTACCCAGGGGCAAGTCAGCCCCAGCATTTT. Its protein is CASSYPGASQPQHF.

V gene TRBV19 combines with J gene TRBJ1-6; 7 bases fit TRBD1. The CDR3 is 15 amino acids. Germline V gene sequence: CDR1 LNHDA, CDR2 SQIVND (reference sequence). Unmatched junction bases numbered 14, after V lost 9 bases and J lost 9 bases. CDR3 sequence: CARTLRGTVSSPLHF. For the CDR3, the DNA is TGTGCCAGGACTTTACGGGGGACAGTCAGTTCACCCCTCCACTTT. Full variable domain (outside the CDR3, taken from reference TRBV19 and TRBJ1-6): DGGITQSPKYLFRKEGQNVTLSCEQNLNHDAMYWYRQDPGQGLRLIYYSQIVNDFQKGDIAEGYSVSREKKESFPLTVTSAQKNPTAFYLCARTLRGTVSSPLHFGNGTRLTVT.

The gene calls are TRBV7-8 and TRBJ2-3; 7 bases are a match to TRBD1. With 5 bases clipped from V and 3 bases from J, the junction kept 14 bases outside the gene matches. Germline assignment: CDR1 SGHVS and CDR2 FQNEAQ. CDR3 length: 17 amino acids. The CDR3 nucleotides read TGTGCCAGCAGCCGGATCGGACAGGACATAACTACAGATACGCAGTATTTT. Encoded protein: CASSRIGQDITTDTQYF.